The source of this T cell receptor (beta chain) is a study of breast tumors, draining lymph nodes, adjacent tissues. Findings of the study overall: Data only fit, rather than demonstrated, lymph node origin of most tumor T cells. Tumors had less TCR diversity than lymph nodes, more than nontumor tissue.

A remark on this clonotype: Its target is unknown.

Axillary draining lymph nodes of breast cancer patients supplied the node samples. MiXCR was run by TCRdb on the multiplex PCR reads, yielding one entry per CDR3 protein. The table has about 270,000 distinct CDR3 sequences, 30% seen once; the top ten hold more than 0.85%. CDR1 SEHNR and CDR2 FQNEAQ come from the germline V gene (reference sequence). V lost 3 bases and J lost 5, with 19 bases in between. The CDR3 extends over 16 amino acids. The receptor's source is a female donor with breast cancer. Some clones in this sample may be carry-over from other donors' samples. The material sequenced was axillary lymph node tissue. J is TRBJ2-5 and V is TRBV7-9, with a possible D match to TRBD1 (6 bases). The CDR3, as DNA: TGTGCCAGCAGCTTCTATGCAGGGGCCAACGGGGAGACCCAGTACTTC. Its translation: CASSFYAGANGETQYF. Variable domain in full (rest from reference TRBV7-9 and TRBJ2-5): DTGVSQNPRHKITKRGQNVTFRCDPISEHNRLYWYRQTLGQGPEFLTYFQNEAQLEKSRLLSDRFSAERPKGSFSTLEIQRTEQGDSAMYLCASSFYAGANGETQYFGPGTRLLVL.